This T cell receptor beta chain was profiled in a study of T cell changes during pregnancy in multiple sclerosis. Profiled with immunoSEQ multiplex PCR; TCRdb holds only in-frame clones, not every one. This sample yields roughly 90,000 clones, of which roughly 91% are seen a single time; around 4% belongs to the top ten. In its sample, this clone was seen once. The CDR3 is made up of 15 amino acids. Germline V gives CDR1 SGHAT, CDR2 FQNNGV. Unmatched junction bases numbered 3, after V lost 4 bases and J lost 0 bases. The input for sequencing was peripheral blood, taken in the first trimester of pregnancy. The chain links TRBV11-2 to TRBJ2-7, with TRBD1 matching 10 bases. This sequence was found in a female donor with multiple sclerosis, enrolled in a pregnancy study. CDR3 nucleotide sequence: TGTGCCAGCAGCTGGGGACAGGGGAGCTCCTACGAGCAGTACTTC. As protein: CASSWGQGSSYEQYF.